The 19 T cell receptor beta chains in this list originate from one sample, sequenced in a study of PD-1 blockade in mismatch repair-deficient tumors. The table came from immunoSEQ multiplex PCR; TCRdb's copy has only in-frame clones and leaves some out. The sample has 90,000 to 120,000 clones; 82% are singletons. The sequencing used peripheral blood, collected approximately 36 weeks after starting pembrolizumab. The receptors were gathered from an adult with mismatch repair-deficient cancer.

V gene TRBV7-8 combines with J gene TRBJ1-2; the D gene is possibly TRBD1 (5 bases). This CDR3 is built from 13 residues. V was clipped by 4 bases and J by 2 bases, with 8 bases between them. From germline, CDR1 is SGHVS and CDR2 FQNEAQ. The CDR3 DNA sequence: TGTGCCAGCAGCTCTAGACAGAACTATGGCTACACCTTC. Translation gives CASSSRQNYGYTF.

This clone was recorded only once. The J gene is TRBJ1-2, the V gene TRBV4-1; D may be TRBD1 (5 bases). V gave up 0 bases and J gave up 4 bases, with 12 bases separating them. Germline V lookup: CDR1 MGHRA, CDR2 YSYEKL. The CDR3 totals 15 residues. The DNA of the CDR3 is TGCGCCAGCAGCCAAGAGCGAGGGGCAGTCTATGGCTACACCTTC. Translated, it gives CASSQERGAVYGYTF.

This chain connects TRBV7-9 to TRBJ2-7; 12 bases agree with TRBD2. Trimming cost V 5 bases and J 3 bases; bases outside gene matches: 8. The CDR3 has 16 amino acids. Germline V gene data show CDR1 as SEHNR and CDR2 as FQNEAQ (reference sequence). CDR3 protein: CASSPPGLAGVYEQYF. The CDR3 DNA reads as TGTGCCAGCAGCCCACCGGGACTAGCGGGTGTCTACGAGCAGTACTTC.

This clone was counted once. The rearrangement joins TRBV5-1 to TRBJ2-1; D possibly matches TRBD1 or TRBD2 (6 bases each). V lost 1 base to trimming and J lost 0 bases, with 11 bases between them. Germline CDR1 and CDR2: SGHRS and YFSETQ. The CDR3 runs 16 residues. CDR3 sequence reads: CASSLTRGGSYNEQFF. The CDR3 region has the DNA TGCGCCAGCAGCTTGACCAGGGGAGGCTCCTACAATGAGCAGTTCTTC. Looking up the rest from reference TRBV5-1 and TRBJ2-1 gives the full variable domain: KAGVTQTPRYLIKTRGQQVTLSCSPISGHRSVSWYQQTPGQGLQFLFEYFSETQRNKGNFPGRFSGRQFSNSRSEMNVSTLELGDSALYLCASSLTRGGSYNEQFFGPGTRLTVL.

This clone was detected only once. The chain is built from TRBV6-6 and TRBJ2-5, with D possibly TRBD2 on 7 matching bases. This CDR3 has 14 residues. CDR1 MNHNY and CDR2 SVGAGI come from the germline V gene (reference sequence). V lost 7 bases, J lost 1 base, and 13 bases lay in between. The DNA of the CDR3 is TGTGCCAGCAAGAGGGGGGGGTTCCAAGAGACCCAGTACTTC. This codes for CASKRGGFQETQYF.

CDR3 DNA: TGTGCCAGCAGCTTGGCGGGAGGAGGGAATGAGCAGTTCTTC. The encoded protein is CASSLAGGGNEQFF. This chain joins TRBV7-8 and TRBJ2-1; 8 bases are a match to TRBD2. Trimming at V came to 3 bases and at J to 7 bases, leaving 5 bases not matched to a gene. The CDR3 is 14 amino acids. From germline, CDR1 is SGHVS and CDR2 FQNEAQ.

The chain links TRBV19 to TRBJ2-1; D may be TRBD2 (5 bases). The CDR3 covers 11 residues. CDR1 and CDR2 from the germline V gene are LNHDA and SQIVND (reference sequence). The V end was cut by 3 bases, the J end by 9 bases, with 6 bases between. CDR3 coding DNA: TGTGCCAGTAGTATGAGGGCTGAGCAGTTCTTC. Encoded protein: CASSMRAEQFF. Combining the CDR3 with reference TRBV19 and TRBJ2-1 gives the whole variable domain DGGITQSPKYLFRKEGQNVTLSCEQNLNHDAMYWYRQDPGQGLRLIYYSQIVNDFQKGDIAEGYSVSREKKESFPLTVTSAQKNPTAFYLCASSMRAEQFFGPGTRLTVL.

This clone appeared a single time. V is TRBV6-4 and J is TRBJ2-2; tentatively, D is TRBD2 (5 bases). CDR1 is MRHNA and CDR2 is SNTAGT in the germline V gene. Trimming removed 4 bases from V and 3 bases from J, with 9 bases in between. The CDR3 has 14 amino acids. The chain's CDR3 is CASSADSYTGELFF. In DNA form, the CDR3 reads TGTGCCAGCAGTGCGGACTCGTACACCGGGGAGCTGTTTTTT.

The chain uses TRBV27 and TRBJ1-1; D remains unclear. V shed 5 bases and J shed 3 bases, with 19 bases lying between them. Germline CDR1 MNHEY, CDR2 SMNVEV (reference sequence). The CDR3 extends over 16 amino acids. The CDR3 nucleotides are TGTGCCAGCAGTCGCTCTCCTTGGTGGACGGACACTGAAGCTTTCTTT. Residues: CASSRSPWWTDTEAFF.

This rearrangement joins TRBV30 to TRBJ1-4; no clear D. Per the germline V gene, CDR1 is GTSNPN and CDR2 is SVGIG (reference sequence). The V end was cut by 7 bases, the J end by 3 bases, with 15 bases between. This CDR3 has 14 residues. The CDR3 loop is CASTLRGANEKLFF. Written as DNA, the CDR3 is TGTGCCTCGACCTTACGAGGAGCTAATGAAAAACTGTTTTTT.

The chain recombines TRBV19 with TRBJ2-7, with TRBD2 matching 7 bases. Germline V gene lookup returns CDR1 LNHDA and CDR2 SQIVND (reference sequence). The V segment lost 4 bases and the J segment 7 bases; nucleotides outside the gene matches: 10. The CDR3 length is 14 residues. In DNA form, the CDR3 reads TGTGCCAGTAGTACCTGGGAGGGGACCTGGGAGCAGTACTTC. Translated, it gives CASSTWEGTWEQYF.

The chain has TRBV19 and TRBJ1-2; D is possibly TRBD1 (5 bases). The CDR3 is 15 amino acids. V was cut by 6 bases and J by 7 bases, with 21 bases left in between. CDR1 is LNHDA, CDR2 SQIVND, per germline (reference sequence). CDR3: CASSLSVGRGSGYTF. CDR3 nucleotides: TGTGCCAGTAGCCTTTCGGTGGGCCGGGGCTCTGGCTACACCTTC.

This chain links TRBV9 with TRBJ1-1; TRBD1 matches 12 bases. Trimming took 2 bases from V and 3 from J; bases not matched to a gene: 2. CDR1 and CDR2 from the germline V gene are SGDLS and YYNGEE. CDR3 length: 15 residues. CDR3 in DNA: TGTGCCAGCAGCGTTGGGGACAGGGGGCACACTGAAGCTTTCTTT. Amino acids: CASSVGDRGHTEAFF. The full variable domain, its missing parts supplied by reference TRBV9 and TRBJ1-1, is DSGVTQTPKHLITATGQRVTLRCSPRSGDLSVYWYQQSLDQGLQFLIQYYNGEERAKGNILERFSAQQFPDLHSELNLSSLELGDSALYFCASSVGDRGHTEAFFGQGTRLTVV.

The chain recombines TRBV5-1 with TRBJ2-5, with 11 bases that match TRBD2. The CDR3 covers 14 residues. CDR1 and CDR2 from the germline V gene are SGHRS and YFSETQ. V lost 9 bases to trimming and J lost 4 bases; unmatched junction nucleotides: 8. The CDR3 DNA follows: TGCGCCACCACTGAACTAGCGGGAGCAGAGACCCAGTACTTC. Amino acids: CATTELAGAETQYF.

The rearrangement links TRBV30 to TRBJ2-1; the match to TRBD2 covers 16 bases. CDR3 size: 15 residues. Germline-derived CDR1 and CDR2 are GTSNPN and SVGIG (reference sequence). J lost 7 bases, V lost 3 bases, and 3 bases had no gene match. The CDR3 here is CAWRPGLAGGNEQFF. In DNA, the CDR3 is TGTGCCTGGAGACCGGGACTAGCGGGGGGGAATGAGCAGTTCTTC.

V gene TRBV29-1 combines with J gene TRBJ2-2; 10 bases are a match to TRBD2. Germline V gene data show CDR1 as SQVTM and CDR2 as ANQGSEA. The CDR3 extends over 15 amino acids. J lost 2 bases, V lost 6 bases, and 6 bases had no gene match. Here the CDR3 reads CSVVGLAANTGELFF. The CDR3 DNA sequence: TGCAGCGTCGTCGGACTAGCGGCAAACACCGGGGAGCTGTTTTTT.

The chain uses TRBV6-5 and TRBJ2-1; D remains ambiguous. From germline, CDR1 is MNHEY and CDR2 SVGAGI. Trimming removed 6 bases at V and 8 bases at J, with 8 bases between. The CDR3 is made up of 11 amino acids. Here the CDR3 reads CASRVSDEQFF. DNA for the CDR3: TGTGCCAGCAGAGTCTCCGATGAGCAGTTCTTC.

This chain uses TRBV12-5 with TRBJ2-7, with D maybe TRBD2 (5 bases). CDR3 length: 15 residues. CDR1 LGHNT and CDR2 FRNRAP come from the germline V gene. Trimming took off 2 bases at V and 6 bases at J, with 17 bases between the two ends. CDR3: CASGLYGPSEGEQYF. As DNA, the CDR3 is TGTGCTAGTGGTTTGTATGGACCCTCCGAGGGCGAGCAGTACTTC.

This chain connects TRBV30 to TRBJ1-2; 10 nucleotides match TRBD1. This CDR3 is built from 15 residues. With V trimmed by 0 bases and J by 6 bases, 7 bases remained unmatched. CDR1 is GTSNPN, CDR2 SVGIG, per germline (reference sequence). In DNA, the CDR3 is TGTGCCTGGAGTGTACGGGACAGGGGTCCCAATGGCTACACCTTC. This codes for CAWSVRDRGPNGYTF.